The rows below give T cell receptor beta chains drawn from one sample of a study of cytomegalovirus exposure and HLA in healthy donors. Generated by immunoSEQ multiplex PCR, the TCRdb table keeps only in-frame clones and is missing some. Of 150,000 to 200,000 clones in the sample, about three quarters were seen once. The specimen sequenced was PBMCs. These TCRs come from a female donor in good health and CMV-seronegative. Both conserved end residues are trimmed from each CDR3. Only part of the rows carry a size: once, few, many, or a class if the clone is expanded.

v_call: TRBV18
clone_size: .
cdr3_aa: ASSPRFEGNQPQH

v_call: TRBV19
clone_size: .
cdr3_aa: ASTPTRGQGYEQY

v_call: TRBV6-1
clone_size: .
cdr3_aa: ASREGQAYEQY

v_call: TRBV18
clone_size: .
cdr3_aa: ASSDGQGLEAF

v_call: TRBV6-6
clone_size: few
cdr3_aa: ASGTSGNGELF

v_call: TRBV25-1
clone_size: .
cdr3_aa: ASSANQGTFRNTEAF

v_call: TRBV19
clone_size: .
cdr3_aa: ASSPRTGAYEQY

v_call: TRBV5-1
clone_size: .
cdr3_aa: ASSLGQEETQY

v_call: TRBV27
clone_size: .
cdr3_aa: ASTAGTGGNQPQH

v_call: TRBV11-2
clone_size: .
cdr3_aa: ASSSQGTYGYT

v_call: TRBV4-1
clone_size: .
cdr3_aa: ASSLSGTTNEQF

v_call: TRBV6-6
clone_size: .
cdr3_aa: ASRTGGAGGYT

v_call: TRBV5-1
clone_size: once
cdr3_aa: ASSLTTSGRAGEQF

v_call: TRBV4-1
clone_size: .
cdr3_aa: ASSSTGIAYEQY

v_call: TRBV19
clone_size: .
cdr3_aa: ASRKLADQETQY

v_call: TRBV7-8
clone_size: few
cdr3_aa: ASSSRSGTGEQPQH

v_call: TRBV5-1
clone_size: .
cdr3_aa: ASSQGQGGPTGANVLT

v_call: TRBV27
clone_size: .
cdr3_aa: ASSTSGRAGEQY